These T cell receptor beta chains were read from a single sample in a study of technical replicates of blood from a handful of donors. Using immunoSEQ multiplex PCR, the repertoire was profiled, and TCRdb retains in-frame clones only, with some absent. This sample yields tens of thousands of clones, of which 90% to 95% are seen a single time; around 0.25% belongs to the top ten. Specimen: T cells isolated from PBMCs. These receptors originate from a human donor in good health. Each CDR3 is given with its conserved first and last residue. D genes are given only for firm matches. The listing skips clone size in some rows; elsewhere it reads once, few, many or a size class.

clone size: once
D gene: TRBD1
V gene: TRBV6-5
J gene: TRBJ2-7
CDR3 protein: CASSSPTGGGYEQYF
CDR3 DNA: TGTGCCAGCAGTTCCCCGACAGGGGGCGGCTACGAGCAGTACTTC

clone size: NA
D gene: NA
V gene: TRBV2
J gene: TRBJ1-1
CDR3 protein: CASRGGLGGVTEAFF
CDR3 DNA: TGTGCCAGCCGTGGGGGCTTAGGGGGGGTCACTGAAGCTTTCTTT

clone size: NA
D gene: NA
V gene: TRBV5-1
J gene: TRBJ2-7
CDR3 protein: CASSLGLEIYEQYF
CDR3 DNA: TGCGCCAGCAGCTTGGGACTAGAAATCTACGAGCAGTACTTC

clone size: NA
D gene: NA
V gene: TRBV15
J gene: TRBJ2-3
CDR3 protein: CATSREPQVADTQYF
CDR3 DNA: TGTGCCACCAGCAGAGAACCCCAGGTCGCAGATACGCAGTATTTT

clone size: NA
D gene: NA
V gene: TRBV5-1
J gene: TRBJ1-5
CDR3 protein: CASSLMTGSNQPQHF
CDR3 DNA: TGCGCCAGCAGCTTAATGACAGGTAGCAATCAGCCCCAGCATTTT

clone size: once
D gene: TRBD1
V gene: TRBV7-9
J gene: TRBJ1-1
CDR3 protein: CASSSRQGAKNTEAFF
CDR3 DNA: TGTGCCAGCAGCTCCCGACAGGGGGCGAAGAACACTGAAGCTTTCTTT

clone size: NA
D gene: NA
V gene: TRBV6-5
J gene: TRBJ2-3
CDR3 protein: CASSPGLSTDTQYF
CDR3 DNA: TGTGCCAGCAGCCCCGGACTGAGCACAGATACGCAGTATTTT

clone size: NA
D gene: NA
V gene: TRBV10-3
J gene: TRBJ1-5
CDR3 protein: CAISTGRTNQPQHF
CDR3 DNA: TGTGCCATCAGCACAGGGAGAACCAATCAGCCCCAGCATTTT

clone size: once
D gene: NA
V gene: TRBV2
J gene: TRBJ2-5
CDR3 protein: CASMGWGQQETQYF
CDR3 DNA: TGTGCCAGCATGGGGTGGGGGCAGCAGGAGACCCAGTACTTC

clone size: NA
D gene: NA
V gene: TRBV29-1
J gene: TRBJ1-2
CDR3 protein: CSVEVGGF
CDR3 DNA: TGCAGCGTTGAAGTGGGGGGTTTC

clone size: NA
D gene: NA
V gene: TRBV13
J gene: TRBJ2-1
CDR3 protein: CASSQGSTRLSSYNEQFF
CDR3 DNA: TGTGCCAGCAGCCAGGGGTCTACGCGTCTGAGCTCCTACAATGAGCAGTTCTTC

clone size: NA
D gene: NA
V gene: TRBV4-2
J gene: TRBJ1-2
CDR3 protein: CASMDSPYGYTF
CDR3 DNA: TGTGCCAGCATGGACTCTCCCTATGGCTACACCTTC

clone size: NA
D gene: TRBD1
V gene: TRBV27
J gene: TRBJ1-4
CDR3 protein: CASSNRQGTNEKLFF
CDR3 DNA: TGTGCCAGCAGTAATCGACAGGGGACTAATGAAAAACTGTTTTTT

clone size: NA
D gene: NA
V gene: TRBV19
J gene: TRBJ1-2
CDR3 protein: CALSTGNGYTF
CDR3 DNA: TGTGCCCTTAGTACAGGGAATGGCTACACCTTC

clone size: NA
D gene: NA
V gene: TRBV2
J gene: TRBJ1-1
CDR3 protein: CASRVMGGLDSEAFF
CDR3 DNA: TGTGCCAGCAGAGTTATGGGGGGGCTAGATTCTGAAGCTTTCTTT

clone size: NA
D gene: NA
V gene: TRBV28
J gene: TRBJ1-2
CDR3 protein: CASSLSQNYGYTF
CDR3 DNA: TGTGCCAGCAGTTTATCCCAAAACTATGGCTACACCTTC

clone size: NA
D gene: NA
V gene: TRBV5-1
J gene: TRBJ2-4
CDR3 protein: CASSSRTKARAKNIQYF
CDR3 DNA: TGCGCCAGCAGCTCCAGGACTAAGGCTCGTGCCAAAAACATTCAGTACTTC

clone size: NA
D gene: TRBD1
V gene: TRBV5-1
J gene: TRBJ1-2
CDR3 protein: CASSLTGGQYDGYTF
CDR3 DNA: TGCGCCAGCAGCTTGACAGGGGGGCAGTACGATGGCTACACCTTC

clone size: NA
D gene: NA
V gene: TRBV4-2
J gene: TRBJ2-7
CDR3 protein: CASSQDYRQGHEQYF
CDR3 DNA: TGTGCCAGCAGCCAAGATTATCGGCAGGGCCACGAGCAGTACTTC